The text below deals with one T cell receptor (beta chain). The antigen remains unidentified. This specimen comes from a study of response to subunit inactivated influenza vaccine. Study-level results: There was a suggestion from the authors that each seasonal influenza vaccination recruits few new T cells.

TCRdb reprocessed the RT-PCR reads with MiXCR, giving one entry per CDR3 protein. The sample shows hundreds of thousands of distinct CDR3 sequences, 13% to 15% of them seen only once. This clonotype originated in a man aged 45 to 65 who received an inactivated influenza vaccine. This specimen was PBMCs from blood, taken less than 15 days before vaccination.

This CDR3 is CASSLRQGGNTIYF. The CDR3 nucleotides are TGTGCCAGCAGTTTAAGACAGGGAGGGAACACCATATATTTT. This chain connects TRBV12-3 or TRBV12-4 to TRBJ1-3, with 7 bases fitting TRBD1. The CDR3 has 14 residues. V gave up 2 bases and J gave up 7 bases; unmatched junction bases: 5.